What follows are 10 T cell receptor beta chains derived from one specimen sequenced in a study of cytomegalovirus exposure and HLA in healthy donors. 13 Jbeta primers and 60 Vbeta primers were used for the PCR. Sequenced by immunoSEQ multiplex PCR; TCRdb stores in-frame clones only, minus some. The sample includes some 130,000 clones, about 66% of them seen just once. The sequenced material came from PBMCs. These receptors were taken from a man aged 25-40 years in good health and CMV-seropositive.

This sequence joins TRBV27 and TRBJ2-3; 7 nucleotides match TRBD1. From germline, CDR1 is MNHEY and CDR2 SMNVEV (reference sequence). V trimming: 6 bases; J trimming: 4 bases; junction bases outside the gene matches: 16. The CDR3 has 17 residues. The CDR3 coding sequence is TGTGCCAGCAGCCCTGTAGACAGGGCGAGTACATCAGATACGCAGTATTTT. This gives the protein CASSPVDRASTSDTQYF.

Here the CDR3 DNA reads TGCGCCAGCAGCTTGGGTAGAGACACTAGCACAGATACGCAGTATTTT. Residues: CASSLGRDTSTDTQYF. The V and J genes are TRBV5-1 and TRBJ2-3; D is unresolved. V was trimmed by 0 bases and J by 0 bases, leaving 11 bases between them. This CDR3 spans 16 amino acids. Per the germline V gene, CDR1 is SGHRS and CDR2 is YFSETQ. Full variable domain (rest looked up from reference TRBV5-1 and TRBJ2-3): KAGVTQTPRYLIKTRGQQVTLSCSPISGHRSVSWYQQTPGQGLQFLFEYFSETQRNKGNFPGRFSGRQFSNSRSEMNVSTLELGDSALYLCASSLGRDTSTDTQYFGPGTRLTVL.

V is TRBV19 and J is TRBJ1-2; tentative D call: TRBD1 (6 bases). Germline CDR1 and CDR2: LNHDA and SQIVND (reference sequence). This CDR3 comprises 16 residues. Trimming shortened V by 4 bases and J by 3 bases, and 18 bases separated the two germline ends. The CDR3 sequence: CASSSTSQTGDYGYTF. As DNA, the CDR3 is TGTGCCAGTAGTAGTACCAGCCAGACAGGAGACTATGGCTACACCTTC.

The CDR3 is CASRKLAGGPDTQYF. DNA of the CDR3: TGTGCCAGCAGGAAACTAGCGGGAGGGCCAGATACGCAGTATTTT. The chain uses TRBV2 and TRBJ2-3; TRBD2 agrees at 13 bases. CDR1 and CDR2 from the germline V gene are SNHLY and FYNNEI. The junction had 4 bases not matched to a gene; V was cut back by 6 bases and J by 4 bases. The CDR3 runs to 15 residues.

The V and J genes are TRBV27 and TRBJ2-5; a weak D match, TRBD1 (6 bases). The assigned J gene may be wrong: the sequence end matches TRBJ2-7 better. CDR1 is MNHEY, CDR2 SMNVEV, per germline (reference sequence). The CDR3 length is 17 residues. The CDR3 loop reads CASATPRRQGQTYEQYF. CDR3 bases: TGTGCCAGCGCAACCCCTCGTCGGCAGGGGCAAACCTACGAGCAGTACTTC.

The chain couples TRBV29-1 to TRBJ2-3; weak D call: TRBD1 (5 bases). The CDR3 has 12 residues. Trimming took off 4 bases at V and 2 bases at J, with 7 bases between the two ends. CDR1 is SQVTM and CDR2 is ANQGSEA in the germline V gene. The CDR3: CSVGQLTDTQYF. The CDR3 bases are TGCAGCGTTGGACAGCTCACAGATACGCAGTATTTT.

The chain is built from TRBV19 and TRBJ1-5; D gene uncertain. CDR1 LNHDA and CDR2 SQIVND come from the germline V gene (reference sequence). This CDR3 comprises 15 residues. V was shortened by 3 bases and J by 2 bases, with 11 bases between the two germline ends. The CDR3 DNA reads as TGTGCCAGTAGTATTTTTGCGGCAGGCAATCAGCCCCAGCATTTT. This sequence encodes CASSIFAAGNQPQHF.

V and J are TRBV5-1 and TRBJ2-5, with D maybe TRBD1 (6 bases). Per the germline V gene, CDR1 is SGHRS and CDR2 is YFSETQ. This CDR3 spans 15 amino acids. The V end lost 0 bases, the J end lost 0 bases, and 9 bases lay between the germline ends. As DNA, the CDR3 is TGCGCCAGCAGCTTGGGACAGGTTTACCAAGAGACCCAGTACTTC. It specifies CASSLGQVYQETQYF. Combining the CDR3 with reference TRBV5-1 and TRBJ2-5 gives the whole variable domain KAGVTQTPRYLIKTRGQQVTLSCSPISGHRSVSWYQQTPGQGLQFLFEYFSETQRNKGNFPGRFSGRQFSNSRSEMNVSTLELGDSALYLCASSLGQVYQETQYFGPGTRLLVL.

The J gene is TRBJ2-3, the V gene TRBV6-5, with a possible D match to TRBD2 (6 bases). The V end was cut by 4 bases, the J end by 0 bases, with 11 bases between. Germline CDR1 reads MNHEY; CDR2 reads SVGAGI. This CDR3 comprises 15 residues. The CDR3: CASSFGSGSTDTQYF. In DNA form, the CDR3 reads TGTGCCAGCAGTTTCGGTAGCGGTAGCACAGATACGCAGTATTTT.

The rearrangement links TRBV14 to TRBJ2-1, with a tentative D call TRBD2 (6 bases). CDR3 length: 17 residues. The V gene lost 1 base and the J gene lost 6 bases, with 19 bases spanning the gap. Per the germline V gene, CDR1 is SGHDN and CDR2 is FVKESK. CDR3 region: CASSQGTTKGWSNEQFF. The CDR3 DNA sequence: TGTGCCAGCAGCCAAGGGACTACAAAGGGATGGAGCAATGAGCAGTTCTTC.